This TCR beta chain was identified in a study of graft-versus-host responses after intestinal transplantation (dated by TCRdb to the early 2020s). Some background on the complete study: Multivisceral, liver-intestinal, or isolated intestinal transplants were received by the recipients. To identify alloreactive clones, pre-transplant mixed lymphocyte reaction products were sequenced and then compared with unstimulated pre-transplant donor and recipient T cells. After intestinal transplantation, graft-versus-host and host-versus-graft alloreactive T cell clones were followed in the graft, circulation and bone marrow using bulk TCR-beta CDR3 sequencing. The cohort enrolled about two dozen intestinal transplant recipients, one of whom was a retransplant, and a few patients without pretransplant specimens were excluded. Rather than going through the commercial service, samples from three later patients were sequenced in-house on an Illumina MiSeq and processed with MiXCR. Donor T cell macrochimerism was defined as a peak of at least 4% donor T cells among recipient peripheral blood mononuclear cells. Every recipient was given anti-thymocyte globulin induction, then maintenance tacrolimus and steroids for around three years.

To prepare the library, the immunoSEQ multiplex PCR assay was applied. For most patients, genomic DNA was subjected to high-throughput TCR-beta CDR3 sequencing by Adaptive Biotechnologies. In the source study's methods: Adaptive's ImmunoSEQ software supplied the TCR sequencing data for 18 patients, while MiXCR and VDJtools were used to process three other patients. CDR3 nucleotide sequences shared between donor and recipient were removed because the origin of such sequences could not be assigned. At least 2-fold expansion over unstimulated cells and a minimum CFSE-low frequency of 0.002% (template counts) or 0.001% (read counts) were required for clones to be classified as alloreactive. Mappable clones were those detected in sequenced pre-transplant spleen, lymph node, or MLR CFSE-low populations of the donor or recipient. The cumulative frequency of alloreactive clones was calculated as a percentage of all sequences, weighted by copy number. The immuneACCESS repertoire file appears here via TCRdb, limited to in-frame rearrangements. These files lack a portion of the clones; in checked studies, under half of the deficit traces to unresolved V genes, and the cause of the others is not known. V, J and clone size reflect that table, while D and trimming were determined from the DNA. A total of about 97,000 clones appear in this sample, more than 80% of them only once. The ten largest clones represent 15% to 20% of the sample.

This clone was seen a few times. Its antigen is currently not known. No qualities accompany the bases; no much larger clone lies one base away. Blood samples were collected up to 4 times in the first month after transplant and then at least monthly when available. Paper-wide results and their limitations: GvH clones turned up in recipient bone marrow, with some appearing earlier in ileal mucosa or blood, a pattern consistent with an intestinal mucosal origin. Early after transplant, peak levels of circulating GvH clones were associated with declines in HvG clones. Patients with donor T cell macrochimerism had high GvH to HvG T cell clonal ratios in their allografts. The conclusions were limited by the relatively low number and heterogeneity of the intestinal transplant patients.

From V the trimming removes 3 bases and from J it removes 4 bases, while the gene matches leave 7 bases of the junction unaccounted for. CDR1 and CDR2 are read off the germline V gene (reference sequence) as WNHNN and SYGVQD. The CDR3, from cysteine to phenylalanine, totals 15 residues. The CDR3 DNA has 45 bases and is translated from base 1. This receptor was taken from a human patient who received an intestinal transplant, so some T cells may come from the graft donor. The V and J genes are TRBV10-1 and TRBJ2-7; the junction holds 9 bases that match TRBD2. The sequenced sample was PBMCs, obtained roughly 410 days after intestinal transplant. The sequenced DNA: TGCGCCAGCAGTGATCCGTCTAGCGGGGCGTACGAGCAGTACTTC. Its protein reads: CASSDPSSGAYEQYF.